This entry concerns a single T cell receptor beta chain. Antigen: not known. The sample originates from a study of T cells in Graves' hyperthyroidism and ophthalmopathy. Study results and caveats: The model forecast ophthalmopathy, anticipating it by a median roughly 6.5 months before onset.

Aged 18 to 65, the patients had hyperthyroidism that was newly diagnosed and had lasted under 2 months. Orbital computed tomography, thyroid ultrasound, serum thyroxine and TRAb, and clinical symptoms together informed the diagnoses. Fresh peripheral blood, around 9.5 ml, yielded the PBMCs. Trimming cost V 4 bases and J 3 bases, with 16 bases left between them. Germline V gene sequence: CDR1 LNHDA, CDR2 SQIVND (reference sequence). This CDR3 has 15 residues. TCR beta CDR3 regions were amplified from RNA transcripts. TCR CDR3 regions were first amplified by RT-PCR with HTBI primers. In TCRdb, the multiplex PCR reads were re-called with MiXCR into one record per CDR3 protein. The sample has about 570,000 distinct CDR3 sequences; around 15% are singletons.

Sequenced material: blood. This clonotype was obtained from a woman aged 40 to 55 with Graves' hyperthyroidism. This chain links TRBV19 with TRBJ2-7, with D perhaps assigned TRBD1 or TRBD2 (5 bases each). CDR3 nucleotides: TGTGCCAGTAGTAACCGGGACGGAAGTTTCTACGAGCAGTACTTC. Protein sequence: CASSNRDGSFYEQYF.